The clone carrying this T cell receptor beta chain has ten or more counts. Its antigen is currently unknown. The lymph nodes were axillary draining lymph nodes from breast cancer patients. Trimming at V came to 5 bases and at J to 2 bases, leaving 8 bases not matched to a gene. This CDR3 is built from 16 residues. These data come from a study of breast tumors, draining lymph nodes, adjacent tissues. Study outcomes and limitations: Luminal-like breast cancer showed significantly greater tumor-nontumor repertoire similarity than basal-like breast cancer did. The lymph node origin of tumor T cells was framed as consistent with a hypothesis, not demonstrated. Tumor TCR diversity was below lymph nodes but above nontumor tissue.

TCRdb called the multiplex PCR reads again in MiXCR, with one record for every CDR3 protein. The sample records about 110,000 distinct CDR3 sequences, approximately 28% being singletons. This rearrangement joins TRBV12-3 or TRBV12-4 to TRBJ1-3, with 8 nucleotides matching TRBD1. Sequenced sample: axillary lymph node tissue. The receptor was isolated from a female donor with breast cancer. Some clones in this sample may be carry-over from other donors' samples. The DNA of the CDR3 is TGTGCCAGCAGTCCCGGGACAGGAAACACTGGAAACACCATATATTTT. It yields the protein CASSPGTGNTGNTIYF.